This TCR beta chain was identified during a study of shared clonotypes between healthy human individuals. The CDR3 loop spans 15 amino acids. The ends were cut back, 4 bases at V and 6 bases at J, with 13 bases in the middle. CDR1 is MNHEY, CDR2 SVGAGI, per germline. Each sorted subset replicate got 200 ng genomic DNA, tens of thousands of genomes. Data came from immunoSEQ multiplex PCR; TCRdb stores just in-frame clones and leaves some out. This sample carries 950,000 to 1,100,000 clones, approximately 68% of them seen once, and the ten largest clones take approximately 1.5%. Remarks on this clone: Its antigen is currently unknown.

General observations from the study: Relative to memory subsets, naive subsets generally showed larger estimated richness.

The sample comprised memory CD4+ T cells sorted from blood. Subset denoted: CD45RA-negative fraction. The sequence was obtained from a man between 18 and 35 years old in good health. This sequence joins TRBV6-5 and TRBJ1-6; D might be TRBD1 (5 bases). The CDR3 nucleotides are TGTGCCAGCAGTTTGGGACGGGGGGGTAATTCACCCCTCCACTTT. It specifies CASSLGRGGNSPLHF.